What follows describes a single TCR beta chain. Its antigen is currently unknown. Compared with germline, one end of the junction differs, possibly owing to a read error. Next came a second PCR, run for about 6 to 12 cycles, which used a sample-barcoded 5' primer along with a J-beta primer mix. Every molecule of cDNA carried a tag from a template-switch adaptor with 12 random nucleotides. MiXCR, run by TCRdb on the 5' RACE reads, gives a single entry per CDR3 protein. Of roughly 800,000 distinct CDR3 sequences in the sample, under 40% are singletons; the top ten hold 13%. The CDR3 runs 15 residues. Looked up from germline, CDR1 is MNHNS and CDR2 is SASEGT. Donors ranged from about 6 to 95 years old and were healthy Caucasians in Russia. These data come from a study of blood T cells in healthy people across ages. Study-wide results and limits: Unsorted PBMCs ruled out conclusive naive versus antigen-experienced comparison. With age, beta diversity per million T cells declined roughly linearly, significantly by 40.

V is TRBV6-1 and J is TRBJ2-3; 11 bases line up with TRBD2. This sequence originates from a man younger than 30 in good health. The sequencing input was blood. CDR3 nucleotides: TGCGCCAGCAGTGAAGAGGCTAGCGGGAGGAGAGCGCAGTATTTT. This encodes CASSEEASGRRAQYF.